The rows below give T cell receptor beta chains drawn from one sample of a study of CD8 T cells in Susac syndrome. Using its own MiXCR run on the immunoSEQ multiplex PCR reads, TCRdb lists one record per CDR3 protein. The table records 100,000 or so distinct CDR3 sequences, around 94% of them present only once. The sample consisted of CD4+ T cells from PBMCs. These receptors came from a human donor with Susac syndrome. CDR3s leave out the opening cysteine and the closing phenylalanine or tryptophan. The order of the fields is CDR3 length, V gene, J gene, CDR3 protein.

CDR3 length: 12; V gene: TRBV28; J gene: TRBJ2-2; CDR3 protein: ASSWDRVTGELF
CDR3 length: 11; V gene: TRBV7-9; J gene: TRBJ2-3; CDR3 protein: ASSFWDTDTQY
CDR3 length: 13; V gene: TRBV6-5; J gene: TRBJ1-4; CDR3 protein: ASRPTGGPNEKLF
CDR3 length: 12; V gene: TRBV2; J gene: TRBJ2-7; CDR3 protein: ASSDMLSTYEQY
CDR3 length: 10; V gene: TRBV30; J gene: TRBJ1-2; CDR3 protein: AHQGANYGYT
CDR3 length: 12; V gene: TRBV6-6; J gene: TRBJ2-2; CDR3 protein: ASSYPQTTGELF
CDR3 length: 13; V gene: TRBV12-3/TRBV12-4; J gene: TRBJ2-5; CDR3 protein: ASSLGLTGGETQY
CDR3 length: 11; V gene: TRBV19; J gene: TRBJ1-6; CDR3 protein: ASKRDSNSPLH
CDR3 length: 13; V gene: TRBV5-1; J gene: TRBJ2-3; CDR3 protein: ASSSLTGGSDTQY
CDR3 length: 13; V gene: TRBV4-3; J gene: TRBJ1-6; CDR3 protein: ASSQTASYNSPLH
CDR3 length: 12; V gene: TRBV29-1; J gene: TRBJ2-1; CDR3 protein: SALAGGSYNEQF
CDR3 length: 12; V gene: TRBV27; J gene: TRBJ2-6; CDR3 protein: ASSLSGGANVLT
CDR3 length: 12; V gene: TRBV6-6; J gene: TRBJ2-1; CDR3 protein: ASSYDTGGNEQF
CDR3 length: 9; V gene: TRBV5-6; J gene: TRBJ1-1; CDR3 protein: ASSRRTEAF
CDR3 length: 14; V gene: TRBV28; J gene: TRBJ2-7; CDR3 protein: ASSQDSLTISYEQY
CDR3 length: 6; V gene: TRBV12-3/TRBV12-4; J gene: TRBJ1-2; CDR3 protein: ASSLEA
CDR3 length: 10; V gene: TRBV20-1; J gene: TRBJ2-5; CDR3 protein: SATAGLETQY
CDR3 length: 12; V gene: TRBV6-5; J gene: TRBJ2-2; CDR3 protein: ASTRQGAGGELF
CDR3 length: 10; V gene: TRBV11-2; J gene: TRBJ2-1; CDR3 protein: ASSLLNNEQF
CDR3 length: 12; V gene: TRBV9; J gene: TRBJ2-4; CDR3 protein: ASSSSGGLNIQY
CDR3 length: 11; V gene: TRBV30; J gene: TRBJ1-2; CDR3 protein: AWSVQGTVGYT
CDR3 length: 13; V gene: TRBV20-1; J gene: TRBJ2-1; CDR3 protein: SASSGGAPRNEQF
CDR3 length: 12; V gene: TRBV20-1; J gene: TRBJ1-4; CDR3 protein: SARGPGLGEKLF
CDR3 length: 12; V gene: TRBV30; J gene: TRBJ1-3; CDR3 protein: AWGSAPSGNTIY
CDR3 length: 12; V gene: TRBV13; J gene: TRBJ2-7; CDR3 protein: ASSLYQGVDEQY
CDR3 length: 10; V gene: TRBV6-2/TRBV6-3; J gene: TRBJ2-7; CDR3 protein: ASRELRYEQY
CDR3 length: 10; V gene: TRBV11-1; J gene: TRBJ1-1; CDR3 protein: ASSATGLGAF
CDR3 length: 15; V gene: TRBV24-1; J gene: TRBJ2-1; CDR3 protein: ATSEGTSGSSYNEQF
CDR3 length: 12; V gene: TRBV12-3/TRBV12-4; J gene: TRBJ2-2; CDR3 protein: ASREWGNTGELF